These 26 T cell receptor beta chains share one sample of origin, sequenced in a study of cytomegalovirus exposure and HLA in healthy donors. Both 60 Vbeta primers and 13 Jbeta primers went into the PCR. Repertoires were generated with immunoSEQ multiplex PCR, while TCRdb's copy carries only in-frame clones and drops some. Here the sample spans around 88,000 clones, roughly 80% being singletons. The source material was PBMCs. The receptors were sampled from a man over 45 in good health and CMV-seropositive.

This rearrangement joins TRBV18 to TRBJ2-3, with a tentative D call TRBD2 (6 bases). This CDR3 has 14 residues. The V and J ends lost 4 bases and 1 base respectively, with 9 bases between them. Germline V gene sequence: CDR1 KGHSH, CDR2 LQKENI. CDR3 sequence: CASSLTGGTDTQYF. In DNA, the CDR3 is TGTGCCAGCTCACTAACGGGGGGCACAGATACGCAGTATTTT.

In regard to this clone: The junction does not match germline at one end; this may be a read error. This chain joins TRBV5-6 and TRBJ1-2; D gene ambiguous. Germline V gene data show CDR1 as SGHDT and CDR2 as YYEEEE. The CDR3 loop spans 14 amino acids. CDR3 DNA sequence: TGTGCCAGCAGCTTACCGGGTATCGGCTATGGCTACCCCTTC. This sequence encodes CASSLPGIGYGYPF.

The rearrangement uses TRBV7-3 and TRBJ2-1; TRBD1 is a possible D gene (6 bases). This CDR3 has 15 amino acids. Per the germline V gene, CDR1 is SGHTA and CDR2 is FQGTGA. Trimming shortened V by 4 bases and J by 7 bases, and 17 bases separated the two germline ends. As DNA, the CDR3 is TGTGCCAGCAGCTCCCAGCCGGGACAAGGGAATGAGCAGTTCTTC. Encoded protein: CASSSQPGQGNEQFF.

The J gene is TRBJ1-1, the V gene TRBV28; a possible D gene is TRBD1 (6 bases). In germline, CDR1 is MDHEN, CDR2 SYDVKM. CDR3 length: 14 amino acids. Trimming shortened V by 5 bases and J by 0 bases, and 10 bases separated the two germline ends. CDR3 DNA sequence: TGTGCCAGCAGTCGTACAGGGTTGAACACTGAAGCTTTCTTT. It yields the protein CASSRTGLNTEAFF.

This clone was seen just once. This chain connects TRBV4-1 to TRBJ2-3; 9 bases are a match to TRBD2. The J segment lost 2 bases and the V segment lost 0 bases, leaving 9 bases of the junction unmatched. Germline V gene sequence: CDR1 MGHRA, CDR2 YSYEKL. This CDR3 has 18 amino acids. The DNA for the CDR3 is TGCGCCAGCAGCCAAGAAGGCGGGGGGGCCAAGCTCACAGATACGCAGTATTTT. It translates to CASSQEGGGAKLTDTQYF.

Here the CDR3 DNA reads TGCGCCAGCAGCTTGGAAAGAGCCGTGCCGACCTTC. As protein: CASSLERAVPTF. This chain joins TRBV5-1 and TRBJ1-2, with D uncertain. V was pared by 0 bases and J by 14 bases, with 14 bases between. Per germline, CDR1 SGHRS and CDR2 YFSETQ. CDR3 size: 12 residues.

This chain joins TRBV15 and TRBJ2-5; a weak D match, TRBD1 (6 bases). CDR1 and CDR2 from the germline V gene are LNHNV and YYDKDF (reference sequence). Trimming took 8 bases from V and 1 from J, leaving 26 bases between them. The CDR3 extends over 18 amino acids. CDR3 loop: CATEDRSQEPHFQETQYF. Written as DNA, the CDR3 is TGTGCCACCGAAGACAGGTCCCAGGAACCCCACTTCCAAGAGACCCAGTACTTC.

CDR3 nucleotides: TGTGCCAGCAGCCAAGGGGCTTTGGGGAGCACTGAAGCTTTCTTT. This gives the protein CASSQGALGSTEAFF. This chain joins TRBV4-2 and TRBJ1-1; the D is unclear. V was clipped by 1 base and J by 4 bases, with 13 bases between them. CDR1 LGHNA and CDR2 YNFKEQ come from the germline V gene. This CDR3 comprises 15 residues.

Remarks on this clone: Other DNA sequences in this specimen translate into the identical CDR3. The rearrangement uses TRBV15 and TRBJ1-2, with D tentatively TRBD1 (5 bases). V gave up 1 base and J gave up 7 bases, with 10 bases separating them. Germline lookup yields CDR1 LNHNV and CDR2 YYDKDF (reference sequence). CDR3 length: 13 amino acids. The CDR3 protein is CATSRGQGGGYTF. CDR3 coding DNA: TGTGCCACCAGCAGAGGTCAGGGAGGTGGCTACACCTTC.

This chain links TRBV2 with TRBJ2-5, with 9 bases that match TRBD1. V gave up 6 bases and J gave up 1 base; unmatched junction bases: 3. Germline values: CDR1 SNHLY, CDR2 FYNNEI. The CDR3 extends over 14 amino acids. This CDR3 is CASRGQGPQETQYF. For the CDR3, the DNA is TGTGCCAGCAGGGGACAGGGCCCCCAAGAGACCCAGTACTTC.

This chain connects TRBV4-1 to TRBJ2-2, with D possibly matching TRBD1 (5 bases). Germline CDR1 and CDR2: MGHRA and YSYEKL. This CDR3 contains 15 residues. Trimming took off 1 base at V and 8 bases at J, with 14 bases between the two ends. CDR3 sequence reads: CASSQGWTAGGELFF. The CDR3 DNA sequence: TGCGCCAGCAGCCAAGGCTGGACGGCAGGGGGGGAGCTGTTTTTT.

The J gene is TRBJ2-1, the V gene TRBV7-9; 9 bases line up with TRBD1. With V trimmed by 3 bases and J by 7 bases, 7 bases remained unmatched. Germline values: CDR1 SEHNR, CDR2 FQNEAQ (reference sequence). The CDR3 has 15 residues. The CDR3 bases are TGTGCCAGCAGCTTGGGACAGGGTAACACGAATGAGCAGTTCTTC. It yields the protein CASSLGQGNTNEQFF.

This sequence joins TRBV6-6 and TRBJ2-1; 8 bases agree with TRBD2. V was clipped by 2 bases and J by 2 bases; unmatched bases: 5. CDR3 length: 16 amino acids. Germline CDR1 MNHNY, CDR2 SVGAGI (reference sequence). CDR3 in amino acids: CASSYPAGGTYNEQFF. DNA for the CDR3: TGTGCCAGCAGTTACCCCGCGGGGGGCACCTACAATGAGCAGTTCTTC.

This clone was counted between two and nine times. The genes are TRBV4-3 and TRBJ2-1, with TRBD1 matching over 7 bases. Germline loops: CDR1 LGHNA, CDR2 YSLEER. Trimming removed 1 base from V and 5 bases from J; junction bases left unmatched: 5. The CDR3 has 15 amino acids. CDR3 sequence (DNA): TGCGCCAGCAGCCAAGCCAGGGGGTTCAACAATGAGCAGTTCTTC. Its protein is CASSQARGFNNEQFF.

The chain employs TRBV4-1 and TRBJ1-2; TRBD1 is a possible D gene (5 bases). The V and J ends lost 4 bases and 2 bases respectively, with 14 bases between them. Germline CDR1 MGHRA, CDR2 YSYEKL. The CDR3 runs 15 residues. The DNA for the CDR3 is TGCGCCAGCAGCCGGACACGGGAGGGAAACTATGGCTACACCTTC. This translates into CASSRTREGNYGYTF.

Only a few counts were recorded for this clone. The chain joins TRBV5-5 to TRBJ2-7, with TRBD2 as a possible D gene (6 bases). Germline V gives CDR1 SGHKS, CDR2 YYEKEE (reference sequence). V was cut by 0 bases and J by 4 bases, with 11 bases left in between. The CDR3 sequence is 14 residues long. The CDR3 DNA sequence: TGTGCCAGCAGCTTGGAAGAGGGGAGGTACGAGCAGTACTTC. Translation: CASSLEEGRYEQYF.

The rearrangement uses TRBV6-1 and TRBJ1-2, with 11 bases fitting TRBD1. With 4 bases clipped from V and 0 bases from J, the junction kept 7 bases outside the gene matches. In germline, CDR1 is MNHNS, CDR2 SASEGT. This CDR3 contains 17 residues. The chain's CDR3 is CASSVSGQGDSNYGYTF. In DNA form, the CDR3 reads TGTGCCAGCAGTGTTTCGGGACAGGGGGATTCTAACTATGGCTACACCTTC.

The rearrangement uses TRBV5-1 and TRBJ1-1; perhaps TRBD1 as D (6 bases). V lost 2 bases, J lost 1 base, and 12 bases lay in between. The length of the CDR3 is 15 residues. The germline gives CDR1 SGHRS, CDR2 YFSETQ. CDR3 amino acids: CASSFTLDRNTEAFF. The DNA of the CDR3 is TGCGCCAGCAGCTTTACTCTGGACAGGAACACTGAAGCTTTCTTT.

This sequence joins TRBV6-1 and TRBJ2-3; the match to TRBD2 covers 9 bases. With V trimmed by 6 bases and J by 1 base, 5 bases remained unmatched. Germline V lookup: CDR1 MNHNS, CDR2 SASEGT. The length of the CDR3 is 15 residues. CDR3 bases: TGTGCCAGCAGGGAGTTAGCGGGGGGCACAGATACGCAGTATTTT. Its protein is CASRELAGGTDTQYF.

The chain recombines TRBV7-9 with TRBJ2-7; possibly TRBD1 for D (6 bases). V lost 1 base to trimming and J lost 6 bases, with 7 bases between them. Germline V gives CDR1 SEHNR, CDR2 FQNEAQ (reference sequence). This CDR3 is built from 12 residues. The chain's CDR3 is CASSLGRGEQYF. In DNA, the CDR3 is TGTGCCAGCAGCTTAGGCAGGGGCGAGCAGTACTTC. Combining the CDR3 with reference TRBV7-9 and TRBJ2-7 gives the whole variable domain DTGVSQNPRHKITKRGQNVTFRCDPISEHNRLYWYRQTLGQGPEFLTYFQNEAQLEKSRLLSDRFSAERPKGSFSTLEIQRTEQGDSAMYLCASSLGRGEQYFGPGTRLTVT.

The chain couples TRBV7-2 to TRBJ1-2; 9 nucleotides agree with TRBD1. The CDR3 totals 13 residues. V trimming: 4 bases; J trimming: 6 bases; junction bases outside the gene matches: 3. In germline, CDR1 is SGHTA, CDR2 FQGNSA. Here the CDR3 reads CASSSGTGNGYTF. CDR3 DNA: TGTGCCAGCAGCTCCGGGACAGGGAATGGCTACACCTTC.

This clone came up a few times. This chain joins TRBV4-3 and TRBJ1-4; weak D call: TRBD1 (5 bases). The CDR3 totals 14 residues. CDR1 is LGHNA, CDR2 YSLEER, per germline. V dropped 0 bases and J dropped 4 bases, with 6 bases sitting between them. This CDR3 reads CASSQEQDNEKLFF. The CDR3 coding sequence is TGCGCCAGCAGCCAAGAACAGGATAATGAAAAACTGTTTTTT.

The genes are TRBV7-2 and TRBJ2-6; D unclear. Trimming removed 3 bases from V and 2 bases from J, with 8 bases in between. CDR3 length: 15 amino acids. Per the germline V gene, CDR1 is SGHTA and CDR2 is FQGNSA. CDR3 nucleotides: TGTGCCAGCAGCTTCTCCCGAGCTGGGGCCAACGTCCTGACTTTC. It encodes CASSFSRAGANVLTF.

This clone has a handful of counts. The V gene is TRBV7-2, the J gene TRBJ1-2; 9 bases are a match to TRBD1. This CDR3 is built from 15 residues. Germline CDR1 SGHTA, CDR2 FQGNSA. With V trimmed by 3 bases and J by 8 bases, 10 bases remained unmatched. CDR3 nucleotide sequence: TGTGCCAGCAGCTTTTTACAGGGGGCGTTAGACGGCTACACCTTC. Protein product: CASSFLQGALDGYTF. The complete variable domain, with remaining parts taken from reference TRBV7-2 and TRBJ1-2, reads GAGVSQSPSNKVTEKGKDVELRCDPISGHTALYWYRQSLGQGLEFLIYFQGNSAPDKSGLPSDRFSAERTGGSVSTLTIQRTQQEDSAVYLCASSFLQGALDGYTFGSGTRLTVV.

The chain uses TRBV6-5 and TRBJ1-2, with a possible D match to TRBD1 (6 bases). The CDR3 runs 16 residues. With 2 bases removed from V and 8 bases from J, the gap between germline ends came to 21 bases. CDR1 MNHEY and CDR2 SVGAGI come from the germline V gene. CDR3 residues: CASSYNTYRDRRGYTF. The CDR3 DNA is TGTGCCAGCAGTTACAATACCTACAGGGATAGGAGGGGCTACACCTTC.

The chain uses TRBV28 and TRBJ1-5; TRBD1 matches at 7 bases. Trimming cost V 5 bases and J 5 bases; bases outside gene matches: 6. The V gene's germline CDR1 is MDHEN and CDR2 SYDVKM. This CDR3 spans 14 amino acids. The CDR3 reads CASSPQGPYQPQHF. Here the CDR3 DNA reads TGTGCCAGCAGTCCACAGGGGCCATATCAGCCCCAGCATTTT.